This passage covers 8 T cell receptor beta chains from one sample sequenced in a study of spatial heterogeneity in lung cancer. Time point in this sample: blood at routine non-recurrence follow-up after resection. TCRdb redid the calling of the 5' RACE reads with MiXCR, one entry per CDR3 protein. Of about 70,000 distinct CDR3 sequences listed, roughly 8.9% were seen once; the top ten hold 1.5% to 2%. The source material was PBMCs, sampled at follow-up. The receptors here all came from a female donor with early-stage non-small cell lung cancer.

In its sample, this clonotype was seen many times. The V call is TRBV7-8, the J call TRBJ2-5; TRBD1 matches at 9 bases. CDR3 size: 15 residues. Losses at the gene ends were 2 bases for V and 6 bases for J; bases not matched to a gene: 7. The germline V gene encodes CDR1 SGHVS and CDR2 FQNEAQ. Here the CDR3 DNA reads TGTGCCAGCAGCTTAACCGGGACAGGGAGAAAGACCCAGTACTTC. This encodes CASSLTGTGRKTQYF.

This clonotype was found a few times. The DNA of the CDR3 is TGCGCCAGCACACGACAGTCTCCGTACCAAGAGACCCAGTACTTC. The encoded protein is CASTRQSPYQETQYF. The rearrangement links TRBV5-1 to TRBJ2-5, with D perhaps matching TRBD1 (5 bases). Deletions cut 6 bases from V and 0 bases from J, with 15 bases between. Germline loops: CDR1 SGHRS, CDR2 YFSETQ. The CDR3 loop spans 15 amino acids.

This clonotype was seen only a few times. The chain joins TRBV7-2 to TRBJ2-1; D might be TRBD1 (6 bases). The V and J ends lost 5 bases and 5 bases respectively, with 16 bases between them. CDR3 length: 15 amino acids. Germline V gene lookup returns CDR1 SGHTA and CDR2 FQGNSA. CDR3 DNA sequence: TGTGCCAGCAGCCCCTCCAGGAAGGGGGACAATGAGCAGTTCTTC. Its translation: CASSPSRKGDNEQFF. Complete variable domain (other parts from reference TRBV7-2 and TRBJ2-1): GAGVSQSPSNKVTEKGKDVELRCDPISGHTALYWYRQSLGQGLEFLIYFQGNSAPDKSGLPSDRFSAERTGGSVSTLTIQRTQQEDSAVYLCASSPSRKGDNEQFFGPGTRLTVL.

The table lists this clonotype with many counts. V and J are TRBV4-1 and TRBJ1-5, with a possible D match to TRBD1 (5 bases). This CDR3 region has 13 residues. Germline CDR1 reads MGHRA; CDR2 reads YSYEKL. Trimming took off 4 bases at V and 2 bases at J, with 6 bases between the two ends. The CDR3 sequence is CASSRGGNQPQHF. The CDR3 DNA follows: TGCGCCAGCAGCCGGGGGGGCAATCAGCCCCAGCATTTT.

The table lists this clonotype with many counts. The J gene is TRBJ2-3, the V gene TRBV5-1; D is unclear. The germline V gene encodes CDR1 SGHRS and CDR2 YFSETQ. CDR3 length: 14 amino acids. Trimming cost V 0 bases and J 1 base, with 6 bases left between them. The CDR3 sequence: CASSLVAGTDTQYF. CDR3 bases: TGCGCCAGCAGCTTGGTGGCGGGCACAGATACGCAGTATTTT. Supplemented by reference TRBV5-1 and TRBJ2-3, the full variable domain reads KAGVTQTPRYLIKTRGQQVTLSCSPISGHRSVSWYQQTPGQGLQFLFEYFSETQRNKGNFPGRFSGRQFSNSRSEMNVSTLELGDSALYLCASSLVAGTDTQYFGPGTRLTVL.

The chain has TRBV6-6 and TRBJ2-3, with D hard to call. This CDR3 comprises 11 residues. Germline V gene sequence: CDR1 MNHNY, CDR2 SVGAGI (reference sequence). Trimming left V 4 bases short and J 6 bases short, with 5 bases between. DNA of the CDR3: TGTGCCAGCAGTTGGCACGATACGCAGTATTTT. Its protein product is CASSWHDTQYF.

This clonotype showed up many times. The chain joins TRBV20-1 to TRBJ1-5; 7 bases match TRBD1. V shed 6 bases and J 5 bases; nucleotides not matched to a gene: 10. There are 14 residues in the CDR3. Germline CDR1 and CDR2: DFQATT and SNEGSKA (reference sequence). CDR3 sequence reads: CSATKNTGDQPQHF. For the CDR3, the DNA is TGCAGTGCCACAAAGAATACAGGGGATCAGCCCCAGCATTTT.

This clonotype was found many times. V and J are TRBV20-1 and TRBJ2-2; either TRBD1 or TRBD2 may fit D (6 bases each). Per the germline V gene, CDR1 is DFQATT and CDR2 is SNEGSKA (reference sequence). The CDR3 loop spans 14 amino acids. V was pared by 5 bases and J by 4 bases, with 14 bases between. The CDR3 here is CSARGQTATGELFF. The CDR3 nucleotides are TGCAGTGCTCGGGGGCAGACCGCCACCGGGGAGCTGTTTTTT.